A selection of T cell receptor beta chains follows, all from one sample in a study of response to subunit inactivated influenza vaccine. TCRdb reprocessed the RT-PCR reads via MiXCR and lists one record per CDR3 protein. The profile covers over 750,000 distinct CDR3 sequences, with 21% appearing a single time and roughly 10% taken by the ten largest. Material: PBMCs from blood, obtained 5 days after vaccination. These TCRs come from a man aged 45 to 65 who received an inactivated influenza vaccine. CDR3s include the opening cysteine and the closing phenylalanine or tryptophan. The D gene is left open where the match is weak. Clone size is shown for a subset of rows, as once, few, many or a class of expanded clone.

v_call	j_call	d_call	clone_size	cdr3_nt	cdr3_aa
TRBV11-1	TRBJ2-1	-	-	TGTGCCAGCGACCCAGGTCGGTTGTCTCTTGAGCAGTTCTTC	CASDPGRLSLEQFF
TRBV7-6	TRBJ2-1	-	-	TGTGCCAGCAGCTCTTACGGTTTGCCGAGCTCCTACAATGAGCAGTTCTTC	CASSSYGLPSSYNEQFF
TRBV20-1	TRBJ2-7	-	-	TGCAGTGCTAGAGGTGGGGTAAACTCCTACGAGCAGTACTTC	CSARGGVNSYEQYF
TRBV12-3/TRBV12-4	TRBJ1-2	TRBD1	few	TGTGCCAGCAGTCAAACAGGGGCCGCCAACTATGGCTACACCTTC	CASSQTGAANYGYTF
TRBV28	TRBJ1-2	-	few	TGTGCCAGCGGCCCGGGACGTGGCTACACCTTC	CASGPGRGYTF
TRBV25-1	TRBJ1-1	-	few	TGTGCCAGCAGTGACAGTGGCACTGAAGCTTTCTTT	CASSDSGTEAFF
TRBV6-2/TRBV6-3	TRBJ1-5	TRBD1	-	TGTGCCAGCAGAAAGACAGGGAACGATCAGCCCCAGCATTTT	CASRKTGNDQPQHF
TRBV27	TRBJ2-1	-	few	TGTGCCAGCAGTTTAATCAGGGGTCATGAGCAGTTCTTC	CASSLIRGHEQFF
TRBV4-3	TRBJ1-2	TRBD1	few	TGCGCCAGCAGCCAAGGACAGGGGGCGGCTAACTATGGCTACACCTTC	CASSQGQGAANYGYTF
TRBV12-3/TRBV12-4	TRBJ1-3	-	few	TGTGCCAGCAGTCTCGGCGAAGCGATCTGGCAGAACTCTGGAAACACCATATATTTT	CASSLGEAIWQNSGNTIYF
TRBV9	TRBJ2-3	-	few	TGTGCCAGCAGCGTAGCCGGACAGAGCACAGATACGCAGTATTTT	CASSVAGQSTDTQYF
TRBV12-3/TRBV12-4	TRBJ2-7	TRBD1	-	TGTGCCAGCACCCAGACAGGGGCAATATCCGAGCAGTACTTC	CASTQTGAISEQYF
TRBV3-1	TRBJ2-5	TRBD2	few	TGTGCCAGCAGCCCACTGGGACTAGCGGGGGTAAGAGAGACCCAGTACTTC	CASSPLGLAGVRETQYF
TRBV12-3/TRBV12-4	TRBJ1-6	-	many	TGTGCCAGCAGTCTAAATTCACCCCTCCACTTT	CASSLNSPLHF
TRBV2	TRBJ2-3	-	-	TGTGCCAGCAGTGAAGCTGGCAGGGCAGATACGCAGTATTTT	CASSEAGRADTQYF
TRBV20-1	TRBJ1-1	-	-	TGCAGTGCGGTGCCGGGACACCTGAACACTGAAGCTTTCTTT	CSAVPGHLNTEAFF
TRBV20-1	TRBJ2-7	-	-	TGCAGTGCTAGCTCCAGGGTCGAGCAGTACTTC	CSASSRVEQYF
TRBV10-2	TRBJ1-5	TRBD1	-	TGCGCCAGCAGACTGGGACAGGGGGAAGATCAGCCCCAGCATTTT	CASRLGQGEDQPQHF
TRBV28	TRBJ1-2	-	-	-	CASSTPAITMATPSVGYTF
TRBV6-4	TRBJ1-1	TRBD1	-	TGTGCCAGCAGTGACCCCCGACAGGGTGGTGGTACTGAAGCTTTCTTT	CASSDPRQGGGTEAFF
TRBV5-1	TRBJ2-3	-	-	TGCGCCAGCAGCTTGTATAGGGGCCTTACAGATACGCAGTATTTT	CASSLYRGLTDTQYF
TRBV7-3	TRBJ2-1	-	-	TGTGCCAGCAGCTTAAACCTTCGGGGGGAGCAGTTCTTC	CASSLNLRGEQFF
TRBV6-1	TRBJ2-2	TRBD2	few	TGTGCCAGCAGTGCGAGCGGGGGAGGCACCGGGGAGCTGTTTTTT	CASSASGGGTGELFF
TRBV24-1	TRBJ2-1	-	few	TGTGCCACCAGTGATGGGACCCATGAGCAGTTCTTC	CATSDGTHEQFF
TRBV29-1	TRBJ2-1	-	few	TGCAGCGTTCTAGCGATCCCATACAATGAGCAGTTCTTC	CSVLAIPYNEQFF
TRBV27	TRBJ1-6	-	few	TGTGCCAGCAGGAATCTTCAGGGCCCCTATAATTCACCCCTCCACTTT	CASRNLQGPYNSPLHF
TRBV5-5	TRBJ1-4	-	once	TGTGCCAGCAGGAACTATTTCGATGAAAAACTGTTTTTT	CASRNYFDEKLFF
TRBV20-1	TRBJ2-5	-	few	TGCAGTGCTAGGAAGGGACTTTTACAAGAGACCCAGTACTTC	CSARKGLLQETQYF
TRBV5-6	TRBJ2-3	TRBD2	few	TGTGCCAGCAGCTTGCTATTCCACTCAACGGGAGGGGAAATTGATACGCAGTATTTT	CASSLLFHSTGGEIDTQYF
TRBV5-5	TRBJ2-1	TRBD1	few	TGTGCCAGCAGCTTGATTCAAGGACAGGTCTATGAGCAGTTCTTC	CASSLIQGQVYEQFF
TRBV28	TRBJ1-1	TRBD1	-	TGTGCCAGCAGTCCCCCCAGGGGGGGAACAGGGCTTGAAGCTTTCTTT	CASSPPRGGTGLEAFF
TRBV28	TRBJ2-7	-	-	TGTGCCAGCAGTTTATATATGGGTGAGGGTACTGGTCTCTACGAGCAGTACTTC	CASSLYMGEGTGLYEQYF
TRBV6-2/TRBV6-3	TRBJ1-5	-	-	TGTGCCAGCAGAGACAGGCAGAATCAGCCCCAGCATTTT	CASRDRQNQPQHF
TRBV4-2	TRBJ2-2	TRBD2	-	TGTGCCAGCAGCAGCGGGAGGGCTAGCACCGGGGAGTTGTTTTTT	CASSSGRASTGELFF
TRBV12-3/TRBV12-4	TRBJ1-2	-	few	TGTGCCAGCAGTTTCGTTGAGCAGCCTGGCTATGGCTACACCTTC	CASSFVEQPGYGYTF
TRBV20-1	TRBJ1-6	-	-	TGCAGTGCCGCACAGCAGGGGAGTTCACCCCTCCACTTT	CSAAQQGSSPLHF
TRBV15	TRBJ2-7	-	few	TGTGCCACCAGCTACATGAGGCTAGCGACCCACGAGCAGTACTTC	CATSYMRLATHEQYF
TRBV7-2	TRBJ2-7	-	few	TGTGCCAGCAGCTTAGCGCGTGTCTACGAGCAGTACTTC	CASSLARVYEQYF
TRBV12-3/TRBV12-4	TRBJ2-1	-	-	TGTGCCAGCAGCCGCGGACTGGATCTTTACAATGAGCAGTTCTTC	CASSRGLDLYNEQFF
TRBV5-1	TRBJ1-1	TRBD1	-	TGCGCCAGCAGCCTGGGACAGGTAGGCCCTGAAGCTTTCTTT	CASSLGQVGPEAFF
TRBV4-3	TRBJ2-3	TRBD2	many	TGCGCCAGCAGCCAAGATATGGTTAGCGGGAGCACAGATACGCAGTATTTT	CASSQDMVSGSTDTQYF